The rows below give T cell receptor beta chains drawn from one sample of a study of beta chain features in type 1 diabetes. Generated by immunoSEQ multiplex PCR, the TCRdb table keeps only in-frame clones and is missing some. The table includes some 350,000 clones, roughly a tenth detected once. The sample taken for sequencing was central memory CD4+ T cells from blood. The source is a man between 25 and 39 years old with type 1 diabetes. CDR3s include the opening cysteine and the closing phenylalanine or tryptophan. D genes are given only for firm matches. Expanded clones get a size class; other rows say once, few or many, or leave the size out.

v_gene,d_gene,abundance,j_gene,CDR3nt,CDR3aa
TRBV9,-,-,TRBJ2-7,TGTGCCAGCAGCCCCACTACGGCAGCCTACGAGCAGTACTTC,CASSPTTAAYEQYF
TRBV18,-,many,TRBJ2-2,TGTGCCAGCTCACCGGTCCTCCGCGCGAACACCGGGGAGCTGTTTTTT,CASSPVLRANTGELFF
TRBV7-2,-,-,TRBJ1-2,TGTGCCAGCAGCCCCACTAACTTTAACTATGGCTACACCTTC,CASSPTNFNYGYTF
TRBV28,-,many,TRBJ2-3,TGTGCCAGCAGTTTCGCGTCGAGCGGCACAGATACGCAGTATTTT,CASSFASSGTDTQYF
TRBV21-1,-,few,TRBJ2-7,TGTGCCCCTGTCGGACGGACAGGGGCCTACGAGCAGTACTTC,CAPVGRTGAYEQYF
TRBV10-1,TRBD2,-,TRBJ2-2,TGCGCCAGCAGTGAAGGTAGCGGGAGCGGGGAGCTGTTTTTT,CASSEGSGSGELFF
TRBV9,-,-,TRBJ2-3,TGTGCCAGCAGCGTAGGGCCGGGACTCCCAGCAAGCACAGATACGCAGTATTTT,CASSVGPGLPASTDTQYF
TRBV28,-,-,TRBJ1-3,TGTGCCAGCAGTTCCCCCTTCCTGGGTGGAAACACCATATATTTT,CASSSPFLGGNTIYF
TRBV10-3,-,-,TRBJ2-7,TGTGCCAGCAGCAGATACTACGAGCAGTACTTC,CASSRYYEQYF
TRBV30,-,-,TRBJ1-2,TGTGCCTGGAGTAGACCCGACAGCTATGGCTACACCTTC,CAWSRPDSYGYTF
TRBV7-2,TRBD2,-,TRBJ2-7,TGTGCCAGCAGCCCGATTGGACTAGCGGGAGGCCCTTACGAGCAGTACTTC,CASSPIGLAGGPYEQYF
TRBV23-1,-,-,TRBJ1-2,TGCGCCAGCAGGAATATACGACGGGAGGTGGATTATGGCTACACCTTC,CASRNIRREVDYGYTF
TRBV28,TRBD1,-,TRBJ2-7,TGTGCCAGCAGTCCCTGGACAGGGGACTACGAGCAGTACTTC,CASSPWTGDYEQYF
TRBV5-6,-,once,TRBJ2-7,TGTGCCAGCAGCAGGGTGGACTACGAGCAGTACTTC,CASSRVDYEQYF
TRBV7-9,-,few,TRBJ1-1,TGTGCCAGCAGCCGCTGGGGGCGAGGGAAGGACACTGAAGCTTTCTTT,CASSRWGRGKDTEAFF
TRBV30,TRBD2,-,TRBJ2-1,TGTGCCTGGAAGGGACTAGCGGGAATTGAGCAGTTCTTC,CAWKGLAGIEQFF
TRBV9,-,-,TRBJ2-7,TGTGCCAGCAGCGGGCGCCGAGAGCCCTACGAGCAGTACTTC,CASSGRREPYEQYF
TRBV7-2,-,-,TRBJ2-7,TGTGCCAGCAGCTTAGACCCAGCTTTCGAGCAGTACTTC,CASSLDPAFEQYF
TRBV16,-,few,TRBJ2-7,TGTGCCAGCAGCCAAAGGGGAGACGTGTACGAGCAGTACTTC,CASSQRGDVYEQYF
TRBV11-2,-,few,TRBJ1-5,TGTGCCAGCAGCTTAGATCGGGCGGGGAATCAGCCCCAGCATTTT,CASSLDRAGNQPQHF
TRBV14,TRBD2,-,TRBJ2-3,TGTGCCAGCAGCCCCTTTCTAGCGGGAGGTGCAGATACGCAGTATTTT,CASSPFLAGGADTQYF
TRBV27,-,few,TRBJ2-1,TGTGCCAGCAGTTTGGGGACCATCCATCCAAAATCTTCCTACAATGAGCAGTTCTTC,CASSLGTIHPKSSYNEQFF
TRBV5-4,TRBD1,few,TRBJ1-6,TGTGCCAGCAGCTTGCCGGGACAGGGCAATTCACCCCTCCACTTT,CASSLPGQGNSPLHF
TRBV7-3,-,-,TRBJ2-2,TGTGCCAGCAGCTTACCGGGGCAACTGGCCGGGGAGCTGTTTTTT,CASSLPGQLAGELFF